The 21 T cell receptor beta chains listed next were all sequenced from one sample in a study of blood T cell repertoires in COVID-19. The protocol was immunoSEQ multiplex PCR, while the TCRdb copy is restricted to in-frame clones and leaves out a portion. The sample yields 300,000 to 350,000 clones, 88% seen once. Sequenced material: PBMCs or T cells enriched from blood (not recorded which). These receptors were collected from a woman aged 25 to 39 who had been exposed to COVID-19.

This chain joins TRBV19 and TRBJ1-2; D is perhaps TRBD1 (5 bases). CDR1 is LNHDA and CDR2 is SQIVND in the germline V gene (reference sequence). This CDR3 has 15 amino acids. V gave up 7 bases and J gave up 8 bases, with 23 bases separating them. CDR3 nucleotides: TGTGCCAGTACCACCGGGCGATGGGGGGTGGGAGGCTACACCTTC. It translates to CASTTGRWGVGGYTF.

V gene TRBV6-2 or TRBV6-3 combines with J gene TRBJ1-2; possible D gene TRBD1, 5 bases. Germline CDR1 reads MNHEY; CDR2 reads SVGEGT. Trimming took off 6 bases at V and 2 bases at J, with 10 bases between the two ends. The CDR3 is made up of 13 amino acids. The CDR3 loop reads CASSQPGNYGYTF. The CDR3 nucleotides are TGTGCCAGCAGCCAACCAGGGAACTATGGCTACACCTTC.

Written as DNA, the CDR3 is TGTGCCAGCAGCTTAACACCTTATTGGGGGCTCAGCTATGGCTACACCTTC. Its translation is CASSLTPYWGLSYGYTF. V and J are TRBV7-2 and TRBJ1-2, with D maybe TRBD1 (6 bases). Germline V CDR1 and CDR2: SGHTA, FQGNSA. Trimming took 2 bases from V and 4 from J, leaving 20 bases between them. The length of the CDR3 is 17 residues. Full variable domain (missing parts from reference TRBV7-2 and TRBJ1-2): GAGVSQSPSNKVTEKGKDVELRCDPISGHTALYWYRQSLGQGLEFLIYFQGNSAPDKSGLPSDRFSAERTGGSVSTLTIQRTQQEDSAVYLCASSLTPYWGLSYGYTFGSGTRLTVV.

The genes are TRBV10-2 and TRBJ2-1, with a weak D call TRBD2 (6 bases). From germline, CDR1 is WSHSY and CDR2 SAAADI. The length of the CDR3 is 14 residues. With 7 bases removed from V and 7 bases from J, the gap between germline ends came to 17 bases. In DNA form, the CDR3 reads TGCGCCAGCACTCCGGGACTCCATCCGAATGAGCAGTTCTTC. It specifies CASTPGLHPNEQFF.

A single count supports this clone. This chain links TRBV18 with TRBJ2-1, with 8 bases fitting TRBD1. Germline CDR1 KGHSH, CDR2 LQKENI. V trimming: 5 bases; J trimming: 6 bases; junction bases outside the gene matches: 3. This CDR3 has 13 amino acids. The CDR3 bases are TGTGCCAGCTCAGACAGGGGAAGCAATGAGCAGTTCTTC. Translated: CASSDRGSNEQFF.

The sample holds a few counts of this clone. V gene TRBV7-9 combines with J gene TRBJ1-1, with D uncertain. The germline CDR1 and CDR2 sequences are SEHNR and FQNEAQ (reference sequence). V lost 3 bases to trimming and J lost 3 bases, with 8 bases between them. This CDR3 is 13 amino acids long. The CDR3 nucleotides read TGTGCCAGCAGCTTCCTAGGAGACACTGAAGCTTTCTTT. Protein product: CASSFLGDTEAFF.

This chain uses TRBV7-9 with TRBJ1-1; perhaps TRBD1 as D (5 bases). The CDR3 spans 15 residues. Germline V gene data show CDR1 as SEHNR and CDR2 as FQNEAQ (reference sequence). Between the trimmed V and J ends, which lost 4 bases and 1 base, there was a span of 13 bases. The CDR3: CASSSVGGGNTEAFF. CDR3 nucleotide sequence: TGTGCCAGCAGCTCCGTCGGGGGAGGGAACACTGAAGCTTTCTTT.

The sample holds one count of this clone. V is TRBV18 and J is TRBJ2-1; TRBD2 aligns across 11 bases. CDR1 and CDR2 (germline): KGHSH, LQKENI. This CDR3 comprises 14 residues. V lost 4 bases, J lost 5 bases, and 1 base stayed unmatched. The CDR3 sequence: CASSRGLADNEQFF. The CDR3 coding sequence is TGTGCCAGCTCACGGGGACTAGCGGACAATGAGCAGTTCTTC. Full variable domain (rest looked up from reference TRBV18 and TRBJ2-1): NAGVMQNPRHLVRRRGQEARLRCSPMKGHSHVYWYRQLPEEGLKFMVYLQKENIIDESGMPKERFSAEFPKEGPSILRIQQVVRGDSAAYFCASSRGLADNEQFFGPGTRLTVL.

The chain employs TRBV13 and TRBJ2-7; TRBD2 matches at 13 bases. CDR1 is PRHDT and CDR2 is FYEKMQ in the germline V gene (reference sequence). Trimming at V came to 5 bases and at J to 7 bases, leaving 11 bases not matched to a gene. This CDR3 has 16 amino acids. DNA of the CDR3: TGTGCCAGCAGCCCAACTGGACTAGCGGGAGCGGGGGAGCAGTACTTC. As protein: CASSPTGLAGAGEQYF.

CDR3: CASSEPGQGLLREQYF. DNA for the CDR3: TGTGCCAGCAGTGAGCCGGGACAGGGGCTTTTGAGAGAGCAGTACTTC. The chain has TRBV6-1 and TRBJ2-7, with TRBD1 matching over 10 bases. The V gene end was trimmed by 3 bases and the J gene end by 7 bases; junction bases not matched to a gene: 12. Germline assignment: CDR1 MNHNS and CDR2 SASEGT. The CDR3 has 16 amino acids.

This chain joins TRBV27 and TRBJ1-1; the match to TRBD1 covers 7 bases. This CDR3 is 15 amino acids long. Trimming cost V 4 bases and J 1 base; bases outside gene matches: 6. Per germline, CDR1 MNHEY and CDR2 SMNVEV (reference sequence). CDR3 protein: CASSSYRGSNTEAFF. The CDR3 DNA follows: TGTGCCAGCAGTTCCTACAGGGGTTCGAACACTGAAGCTTTCTTT.

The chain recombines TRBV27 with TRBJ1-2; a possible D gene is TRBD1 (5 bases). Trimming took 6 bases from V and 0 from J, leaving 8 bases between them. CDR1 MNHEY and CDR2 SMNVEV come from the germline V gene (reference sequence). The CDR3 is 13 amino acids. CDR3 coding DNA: TGTGCCAGCAGGCCGACAGCTAACTATGGCTACACCTTC. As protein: CASRPTANYGYTF.

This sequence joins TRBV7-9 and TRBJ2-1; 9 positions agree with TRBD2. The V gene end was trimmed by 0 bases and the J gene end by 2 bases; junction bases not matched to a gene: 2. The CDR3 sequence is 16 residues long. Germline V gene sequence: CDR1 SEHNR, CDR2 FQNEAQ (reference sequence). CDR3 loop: CASSLALAGTYNEQFF. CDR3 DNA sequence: TGTGCCAGCAGCTTAGCCCTAGCGGGGACCTACAATGAGCAGTTCTTC.

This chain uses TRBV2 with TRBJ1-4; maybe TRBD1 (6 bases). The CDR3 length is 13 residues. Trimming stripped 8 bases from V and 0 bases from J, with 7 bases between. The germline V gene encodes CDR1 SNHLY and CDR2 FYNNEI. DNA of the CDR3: TGTGCCAGCCGGACAGCAACTAATGAAAAACTGTTTTTT. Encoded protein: CASRTATNEKLFF.

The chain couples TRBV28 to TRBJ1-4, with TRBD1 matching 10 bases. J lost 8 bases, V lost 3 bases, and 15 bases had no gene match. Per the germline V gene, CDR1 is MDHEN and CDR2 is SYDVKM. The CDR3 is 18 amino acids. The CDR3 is CASSLGPWPGTGVEKLFF. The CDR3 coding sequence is TGTGCCAGCAGTTTGGGGCCTTGGCCCGGGACAGGGGTAGAAAAACTGTTTTTT.

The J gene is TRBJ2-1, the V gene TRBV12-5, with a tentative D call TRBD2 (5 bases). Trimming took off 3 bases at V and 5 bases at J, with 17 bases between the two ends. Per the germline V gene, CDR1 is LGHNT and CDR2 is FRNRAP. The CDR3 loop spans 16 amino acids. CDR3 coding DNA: TGTGCTAGTGGTTTCCCGGCGGGTGAATCTCACAATGAGCAGTTCTTC. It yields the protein CASGFPAGESHNEQFF.

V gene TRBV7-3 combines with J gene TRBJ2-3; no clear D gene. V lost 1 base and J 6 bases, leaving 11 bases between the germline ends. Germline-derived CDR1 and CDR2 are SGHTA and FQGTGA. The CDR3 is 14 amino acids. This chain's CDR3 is CASSLRSSYDTQYF. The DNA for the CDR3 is TGTGCCAGCAGCTTAAGAAGCTCGTATGATACGCAGTATTTT.

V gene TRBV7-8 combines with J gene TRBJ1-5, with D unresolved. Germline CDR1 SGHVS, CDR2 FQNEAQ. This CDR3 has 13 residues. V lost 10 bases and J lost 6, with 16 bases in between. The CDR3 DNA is TGTGCCACCCGCCGGGAAGCAGGTCAGCCCCAGCATTTT. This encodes CATRREAGQPQHF.

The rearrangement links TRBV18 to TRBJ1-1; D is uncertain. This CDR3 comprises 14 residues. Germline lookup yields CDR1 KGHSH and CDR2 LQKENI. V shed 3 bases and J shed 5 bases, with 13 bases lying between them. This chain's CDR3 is CASSPLAGGTEAFF. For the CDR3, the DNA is TGTGCCAGCTCACCGTTGGCGGGTGGAACTGAAGCTTTCTTT.

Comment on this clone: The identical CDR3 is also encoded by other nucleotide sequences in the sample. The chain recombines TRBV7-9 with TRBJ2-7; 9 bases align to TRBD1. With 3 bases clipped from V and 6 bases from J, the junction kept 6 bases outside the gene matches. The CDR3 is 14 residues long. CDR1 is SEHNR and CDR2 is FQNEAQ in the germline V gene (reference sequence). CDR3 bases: TGTGCCAGCAGCTTTTCACAGGGGGCTAGCGAGCAGTACTTC. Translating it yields CASSFSQGASEQYF.

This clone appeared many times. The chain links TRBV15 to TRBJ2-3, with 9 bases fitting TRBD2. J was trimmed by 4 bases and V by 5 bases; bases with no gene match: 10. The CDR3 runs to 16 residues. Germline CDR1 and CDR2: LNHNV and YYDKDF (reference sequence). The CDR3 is CATSRSSGSGSDTQYF. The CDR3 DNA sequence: TGTGCCACCAGCCGAAGTAGCGGGAGTGGTTCAGATACGCAGTATTTT.